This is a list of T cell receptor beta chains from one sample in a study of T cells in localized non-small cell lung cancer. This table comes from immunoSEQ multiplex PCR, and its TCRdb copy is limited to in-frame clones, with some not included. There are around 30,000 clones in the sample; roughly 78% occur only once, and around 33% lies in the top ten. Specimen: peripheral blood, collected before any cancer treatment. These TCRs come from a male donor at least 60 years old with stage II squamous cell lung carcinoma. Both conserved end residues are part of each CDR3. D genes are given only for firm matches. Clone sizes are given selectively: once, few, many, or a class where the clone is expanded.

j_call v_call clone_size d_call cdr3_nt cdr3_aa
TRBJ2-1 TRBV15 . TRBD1 TGTGCCACCAGCAGAGATGGACAGGGATACAATGAGCAGTTCTTC CATSRDGQGYNEQFF
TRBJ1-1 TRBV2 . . TGTGCCAGCAGAGTAACCGAGAACACTGAAGCTTTCTTT CASRVTENTEAFF
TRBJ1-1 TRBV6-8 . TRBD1 TGTGCCAGCAGTGAAGTAGGGGGCCGCACTGAAGCTTTCTTT CASSEVGGRTEAFF
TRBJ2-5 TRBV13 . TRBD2 TGTGCCAGCAGCTTAAAAAACCCCCTAGCGGGCCAAAAAGAGACCCAGTACTTC CASSLKNPLAGQKETQYF
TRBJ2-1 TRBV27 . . TGTGCCAGCAGTCGCAGGCCCTCCTACAATGAGCAGTTCTTC CASSRRPSYNEQFF
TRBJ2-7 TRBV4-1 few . TGCGCCAGCAGCCAAGATCGGGGCTACGAGCAGTACTTC CASSQDRGYEQYF
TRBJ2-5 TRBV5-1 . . TGCGCCAGCAGCTTGACCTCCGGGACCCCGGAGACCCAGTACTTC CASSLTSGTPETQYF
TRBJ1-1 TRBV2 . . TGTGCCAGCAGTGAATGGGCAGGCAGGGGTGAAGCTTTCTTT CASSEWAGRGEAFF
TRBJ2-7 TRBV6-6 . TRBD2 TGTGCCAGCACCTCTAGCGGGGGGAGTGACGAGCAGTACTTC CASTSSGGSDEQYF
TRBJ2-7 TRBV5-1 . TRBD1 TGCGCCAGCAGCTTGGCCAGAGGGACAGGTAACTACGAGCAGTACTTC CASSLARGTGNYEQYF
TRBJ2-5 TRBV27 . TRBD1 TGTGCCAGCAGGTCGCACAGGGGCGCGGAGACCCAGTACTTC CASRSHRGAETQYF
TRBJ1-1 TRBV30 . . TGTGCCTGGAGTGGGGGGTACACTGAAGCTTTCTTT CAWSGGYTEAFF
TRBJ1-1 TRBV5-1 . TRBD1 TGCGCCAGCAGCTTGGACAGGGGATACACTGAAGCTTTCTTT CASSLDRGYTEAFF
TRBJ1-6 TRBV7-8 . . TGTGCCAGCAGCTTAGATCGAGGGACAATTACACCCCTCCACTTT CASSLDRGTITPLHF
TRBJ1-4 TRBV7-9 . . TGTGCCAGCAGCTTAGACGGCAGGATAGGAGAAAAACTGTTTTTT CASSLDGRIGEKLFF
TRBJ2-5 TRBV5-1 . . TGCGCCAGCAGCTTTCGGGGGGCCCAAGAGACCCAGTACTTC CASSFRGAQETQYF
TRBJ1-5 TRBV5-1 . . TGCGCCAGCAGCAGAGAGGGGGATCGGCCCCAGCATTTT CASSREGDRPQHF
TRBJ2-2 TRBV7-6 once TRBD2 TGTGCCAGCAGCTTAAAGTCACGAGGCGGGAGTAGGACCGGGGAGCTGTTTTTT CASSLKSRGGSRTGELFF
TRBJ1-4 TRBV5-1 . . TGCGCCAGCAACCTACAGGGAATGAATACTAATGAAAAACTGTTTTTT CASNLQGMNTNEKLFF
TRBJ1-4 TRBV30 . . TGTGCCTGGAGTTTCTCCTCAGGGTATGATGAAAAACTGTTTTTT CAWSFSSGYDEKLFF
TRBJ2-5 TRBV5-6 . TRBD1 TGTGCCAGCAGCGACACTTGGGACAGGGTTGTGACCCAGTACTTC CASSDTWDRVVTQYF
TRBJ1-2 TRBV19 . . TGTGCCAGTAGTATCGATAGAGGGGTCTATGGCTACACCTTC CASSIDRGVYGYTF
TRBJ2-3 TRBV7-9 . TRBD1 TGTGCCAGCAGCTTTCGGACAGGAAAGAATACGCAGTATTTT CASSFRTGKNTQYF
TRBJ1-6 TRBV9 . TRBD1 TGTGCCAGCAGCGTAGGGGACAGCTCCTATAATTCACCCCTCCACTTT CASSVGDSSYNSPLHF
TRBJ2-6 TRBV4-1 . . TGCGCCAGCAGCCAAGATAACCACTCTGGGGCCAACGTCCTGACTTTC CASSQDNHSGANVLTF
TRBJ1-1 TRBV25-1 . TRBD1 TGTGCCAGCAGTGCCGACAGGGGGCGCCTCACTGAAGCTTTCTTT CASSADRGRLTEAFF
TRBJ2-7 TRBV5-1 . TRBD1 TGCGCCAGCAGCTTGGCTGGACAGGGGAAGGGGGAGCAGTACTTC CASSLAGQGKGEQYF